These T cell receptor beta chains were read from a single sample in a study of T cell responses to AZD1222 COVID-19 vaccine. Clones were read by immunoSEQ multiplex PCR, and TCRdb kept only the in-frame ones, dropping some. The data hold roughly 150,000 clones, with around 87% observed a single time. The sample here was peripheral blood, taken 28 days after the second AZD1222 dose. The receptors here all came from an adult who received the AZD1222 COVID-19 vaccine. Each CDR3 is given with its conserved first and last residue. D genes are given only for firm matches. Expanded clones are given a class, and other clones once, few, many or no size at all.

d_gene	abundance	v_gene	j_gene	CDR3nt	CDR3aa
TRBD1	.	TRBV2	TRBJ2-5	TGTGCCAGCGGAAAAGCCGGGACAGAACAAGAGACCCAGTACTTC	CASGKAGTEQETQYF
TRBD2	.	TRBV6-1	TRBJ2-1	TGTGCCAGCAGTGATGAGGGACTAGCGGTGATAGGGCAGTTCTTC	CASSDEGLAVIGQFF
.	.	TRBV5-1	TRBJ2-5	TGCGCCAGCAGTAGACAGGCCAGCCAAGAGACCCAGTACTTC	CASSRQASQETQYF
.	.	TRBV7-8	TRBJ1-3	TGTGCCAGCAGACCCGACAGGACAACTGGAAACACCATATATTTT	CASRPDRTTGNTIYF
TRBD1	.	TRBV11-2	TRBJ1-2	TGTGCCAGCAGCCCCCAACTGACAGGGGGTATCCATGGCTACACCTTC	CASSPQLTGGIHGYTF
.	once	TRBV2	TRBJ2-1	TGTGCCAGCAGTGAATGGGTCAATGAGCAGTTCTTC	CASSEWVNEQFF
TRBD2	.	TRBV7-2	TRBJ2-5	TGTGCCAGCACCTTTACTAGCGGGAGGGCAATGGAGACCCAGTACTTC	CASTFTSGRAMETQYF
.	.	TRBV28	TRBJ1-2	TGTGCCAGCAGTCCGCCACTGGGGGGTATGGGGGTCTATGGCTACACCTTC	CASSPPLGGMGVYGYTF
.	once	TRBV2	TRBJ2-1	TGTGCCAGCAGTGAAGAGGTAGCGCAATACAATGAGCAGTTCTTC	CASSEEVAQYNEQFF
TRBD2	.	TRBV7-2	TRBJ2-7	TGTGCCAGCAGCTCGCGGGAGGAGCAGTACTTC	CASSSREEQYF
TRBD2	.	TRBV10-3	TRBJ2-1	TGTGCCAGTAGCGGGATGGAAAATGAGCAGTTCTTC	CASSGMENEQFF
.	.	TRBV28	TRBJ1-3	TGTGCCAGCAGTCGGATGGACAGCATTGGAAACACCATATATTTT	CASSRMDSIGNTIYF
.	.	TRBV7-9	TRBJ2-2	TGTGCCAGCAGCCCGAACACCGGGGAGCTGTTTTTT	CASSPNTGELFF
.	.	TRBV28	TRBJ2-4	TGTGCCAGCAGCGCCGGGTCGGAAGGCAAAAACATTCAGTACTTC	CASSAGSEGKNIQYF
.	medium-sized	TRBV3-1/TRBV3-2	TRBJ2-7	TGTGCCAGCAGCCAAGCGGGCAGCTACGAGCAGTACTTC	CASSQAGSYEQYF
TRBD2	.	TRBV7-2	TRBJ2-1	TGTGCCAGCAGCTTAGGGACTAGACCAACATCTCCTCGCGACAATGAGCAGTTCTTC	CASSLGTRPTSPRDNEQFF
TRBD1	few	TRBV28	TRBJ1-6	TGTGCCAGCAGGACAGGGAGCTCCTATAATTCACCCCTCCACTTT	CASRTGSSYNSPLHF
.	.	TRBV14	TRBJ1-2	TGTGCCAGCAGCCGACGACAGAACACCTTC	CASSRRQNTF
TRBD1	.	TRBV4-1	TRBJ2-1	TGCGCCAGCAGCCTTGAAATAGTACTCAGGGGGCAGGGTGAGCAGTTCTTC	CASSLEIVLRGQGEQFF
.	.	TRBV5-1	TRBJ1-5	TGCGCCAGCAGGTATAGCACTAATCAGCCCCAGCATTTT	CASRYSTNQPQHF
.	.	TRBV20-1	TRBJ1-1	TGCAGTGCTAGTGGGCAGACCGTTCAGGGAGACTCTGAAGCTTTCTTT	CSASGQTVQGDSEAFF
TRBD1	few	TRBV23-1	TRBJ1-6	TGCGCCAGCAGTCTGGGGCAGGGGGCGGGTTATTCACCCCTCCACTTT	CASSLGQGAGYSPLHF
TRBD2	.	TRBV6-2/TRBV6-3	TRBJ2-1	TGTGCCAGCAGCCTGCAGCGGGAGAACAATGAGCAGTTCTTC	CASSLQRENNEQFF
.	.	TRBV24-1	TRBJ2-2	TGTGCCACCAGTGAACGAGGCTTCGGGGAGCTGTTTTTT	CATSERGFGELFF
.	few	TRBV15	TRBJ2-5	TGTGCCACCAGCAGAGCGGGAAGCCAGCAAGAGACCCAGTACTTC	CATSRAGSQQETQYF
.	.	TRBV3-1/TRBV3-2	TRBJ1-4	TGTGCCAGCAGCCAAGATGGTAAAAAACTGTTTTTT	CASSQDGKKLFF
.	.	TRBV30	TRBJ1-4	TGTGCCTGGAGGGGGTTCTCGACGGTGGAAAAACTGTTTTTT	CAWRGFSTVEKLFF
.	.	TRBV4-1	TRBJ2-6	TGCGCCAGCAGCCCCCTGACAGTTGCGGGGGCCAACGTCCTGACTTTC	CASSPLTVAGANVLTF
TRBD2	few	TRBV29-1	TRBJ2-1	TGCAGCGTCCCCGGGACTAGCGGCAATGAGCAGTTCTTC	CSVPGTSGNEQFF
.	.	TRBV6-1	TRBJ1-1	TGTGCCAGCAGTGAAGGGACCCCGGTCACTGAAGCTTTCTTT	CASSEGTPVTEAFF
.	few	TRBV29-1	TRBJ2-3	TGCAGCGTTGCCACGGGGACGCAGTATTTT	CSVATGTQYF
.	.	TRBV27	TRBJ1-6	TGTGCCAGCTCCCGTTCCCAGGGTTATAATTCACCCCTCCACTTT	CASSRSQGYNSPLHF
TRBD2	.	TRBV5-1	TRBJ2-1	TGCGCCAGCAGATTAAGACTAGCGGGAGTTCAATCCTACAATGAGCAGTTCTTC	CASRLRLAGVQSYNEQFF
.	.	TRBV5-1	TRBJ1-1	TGCGCCAGCAGCTTGGAAGGCACTCGGATGAACACTGAAGCTTTCTTT	CASSLEGTRMNTEAFF
.	.	TRBV13	TRBJ2-2	TGTGCCAGCAGCTTAGGCGGCAGGCTTACCGGGGAGCTGTTTTTT	CASSLGGRLTGELFF
.	.	TRBV28	TRBJ1-1	TGTGCCAGCAGTCTTAATAGGAGGGGGTCCACTGAAGCTTTCTTT	CASSLNRRGSTEAFF
.	few	TRBV29-1	TRBJ2-7	TGCAGCGTTGAAGACCCCGAAATCCACCTCGGGCAGTACTTC	CSVEDPEIHLGQYF
.	.	TRBV19	TRBJ2-4	TGTGCCAGTAGGATGACGGAAAAAAGTAAAAACATTCAGTACTTC	CASRMTEKSKNIQYF
TRBD1	.	TRBV6-5	TRBJ1-1	TGTGCCAGCAGTCCCGGGACAGGGCCCACTGAAGCTTTCTTT	CASSPGTGPTEAFF
.	.	TRBV29-1	TRBJ1-2	TGCAGCGTTGAAGATCCCCGAGGCTATGGCTACACCTTC	CSVEDPRGYGYTF
.	.	TRBV14	TRBJ1-2	TGTGCCAGCAGCCAGCGGGGCTCACATGGCTACACCTTC	CASSQRGSHGYTF
.	once	TRBV6-2/TRBV6-3	TRBJ1-3	TGTGCCAGCAGTTATATTAGAAGCGGGACCGCATATTTT	CASSYIRSGTAYF
TRBD1	.	TRBV5-1	TRBJ1-1	TGCGCCAGCAGCTTTCTACAGGGGATGGTGACTGAAGCTTTCTTT	CASSFLQGMVTEAFF
TRBD1	.	TRBV6-8	TRBJ2-7	TGTGCCAGCAGTTACTCCAGTCTGGGACAGGGGATCGACGAGCAGTACTTC	CASSYSSLGQGIDEQYF
.	.	TRBV5-1	TRBJ2-3	TGCGCCAGCAGTCAGGGGGGCATAGATACGCAGTATTTT	CASSQGGIDTQYF
.	few	TRBV6-1	TRBJ2-7	TGTGCCAGCAGTGAAGCGTCTAGCCGGTACGAGCAGTACTTC	CASSEASSRYEQYF